This TCR beta chain derives from a study of sequential checkpoint blockade in melanoma (dated by TCRdb to the late 2010s). Notes on the research overall: In a 1:1 randomization, patients received either first-line nivolumab then ipilimumab (arm A) or ipilimumab then nivolumab (arm B). Maintenance nivolumab came after each of the two trial sequences. Study-wide findings and limitations: Validation of the response-prediction model combining TCR metrics and mutation burden is needed in larger, independent patient cohorts.

The germline V gene supplies CDR1 SGHAT and CDR2 FQNNGV. The cysteine opens and the phenylalanine closes a CDR3 of 15 amino acids. The kept DNA is CDR3 alone, 45 bases in frame from the first base. V and J are trimmed by 4 bases and 0 bases, and the gene matches miss 4 bases of the junction. The meaning of the sample's treatment or condition label: randomized to nivolumab then ipilimumab (arm A) or the reverse (arm B). None of the trial patients had been given prior DNA-damaging chemotherapy. Thawed PBMCs were sorted on a FACS Aria II flow cytometer to isolate live CD3+CD8+ cells negative for CD19 and CD56. Samples came from patients with melanoma in CheckMate 064, a randomized, open-label phase II trial of sequential checkpoint blockade. Peripheral blood mononuclear cells were obtained through leukapheresis, purified using Ficoll-Paque, and frozen in human serum containing approximately 10% DMSO. Immediately after sorting, the purity of sorted blood CD3+CD8+ cells was verified to be >95%, after which DNA was extracted.

A remark on this clone: Its cognate antigen has yet to be identified. Per-base quality was not reported, and no clone a single base away is much larger than it.

TCRbeta CDR3 regions were immunosequenced from genomic DNA with the immunoSEQ Assay. Before high-throughput sequencing, genomic DNA was amplified using bias-controlled multiplex PCR. From the authors' description of their analysis: To quantify the absolute abundance of each unique TCRbeta CDR3 region, the sequences were collapsed and filtered. Clonality, defined as 1 minus Pielou's evenness, was calculated using only productive rearrangements. A previously published method was used to identify clones whose frequencies were significantly greater in on-treatment samples than in baseline samples. Held by TCRdb, this immuneACCESS table contains in-frame sequences only and omits some clones. Under half of the omission traces to an unresolved V gene where checked; the cause of the rest is unknown. V, J and clone size are those of that table, while D and trimming were read from the DNA. The sample includes roughly 30,000 clones, with 83% observed a single time. Approximately 16% of the sample rests with the top ten.

The source is a human donor with melanoma. The sample was CD8+ T cells sorted from blood (inferred from file names), taken from a patient given nivolumab and ipilimumab in sequence. The sequence joins TRBV11-2 to TRBJ1-1; TRBD1 lines up with 8 middle nucleotides. The CDR3 region reads CASSSRQGMNTEAFF. The nucleotide sequence reads as follows: TGTGCCAGCAGCTCCCGACAGGGGATGAACACTGAAGCTTTCTTT.